The TCR beta chain described here comes from a study of glioma-infiltrating T cells after dendritic cell vaccination. Background on the study: Three intradermal dendritic cell vaccine injections were given every two weeks.

Germline CDR1 reads SEHNR; CDR2 reads FQNEAQ (reference sequence). The germline V and J ends were trimmed by 5 bases and 4 bases, with 12 bases remaining between them. The CDR3 is made up of 14 amino acids. Primers: 60 V beta forward and 13 J beta reverse. Only in-frame clones appear in the TCRdb table, and some are missing; sequencing was by immunoSEQ multiplex PCR. The sample has more than 100,000 clones, 81% seen once. The source material was blood, sampled before dendritic cell vaccination. This TCR derives from a human donor with glioblastoma. The chain uses TRBV7-9 and TRBJ1-5; D is undetermined. The chain's CDR3 is CASSRVEGNQPQHF. CDR3 in DNA: TGTGCCAGCAGCCGGGTGGAGGGTAATCAGCCCCAGCATTTT. The full variable domain, completed using reference TRBV7-9 and TRBJ1-5, is DTGVSQNPRHKITKRGQNVTFRCDPISEHNRLYWYRQTLGQGPEFLTYFQNEAQLEKSRLLSDRFSAERPKGSFSTLEIQRTEQGDSAMYLCASSRVEGNQPQHFGDGTRLSIL.